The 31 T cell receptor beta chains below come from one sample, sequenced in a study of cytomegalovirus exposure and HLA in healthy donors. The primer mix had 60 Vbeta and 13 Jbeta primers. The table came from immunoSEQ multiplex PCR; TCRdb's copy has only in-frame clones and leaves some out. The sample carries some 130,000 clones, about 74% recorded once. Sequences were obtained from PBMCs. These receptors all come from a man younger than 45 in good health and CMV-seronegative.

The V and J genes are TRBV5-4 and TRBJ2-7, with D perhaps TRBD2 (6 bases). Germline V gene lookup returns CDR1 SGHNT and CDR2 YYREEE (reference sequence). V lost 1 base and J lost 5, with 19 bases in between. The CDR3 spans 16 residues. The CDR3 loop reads CASSLPGTASFHEQYF. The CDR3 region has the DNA TGTGCCAGCAGCTTGCCGGGGACTGCAAGCTTCCACGAGCAGTACTTC.

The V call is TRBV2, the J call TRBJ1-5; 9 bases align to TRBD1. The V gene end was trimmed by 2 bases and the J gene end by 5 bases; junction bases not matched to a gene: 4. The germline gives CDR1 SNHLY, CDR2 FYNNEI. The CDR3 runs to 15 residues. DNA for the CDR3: TGTGCCAGCAGTGAAAGTACAGGGGGCCATCAGCCCCAGCATTTT. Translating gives CASSESTGGHQPQHF.

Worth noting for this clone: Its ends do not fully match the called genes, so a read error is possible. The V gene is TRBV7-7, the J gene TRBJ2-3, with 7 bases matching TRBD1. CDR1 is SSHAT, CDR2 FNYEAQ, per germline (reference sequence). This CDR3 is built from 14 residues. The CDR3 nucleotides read TGTGCTAGCAGCTTACGACAGGGAACGGATACGCAGTATTTT. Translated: CASSLRQGTDTQYF.

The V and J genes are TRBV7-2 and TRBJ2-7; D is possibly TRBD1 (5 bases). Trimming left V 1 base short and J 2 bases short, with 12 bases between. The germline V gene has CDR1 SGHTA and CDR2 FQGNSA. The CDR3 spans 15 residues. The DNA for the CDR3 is TGTGCCAGCAGCTTAGGGGGCAATGATGCCTACGAGCAGTACTTC. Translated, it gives CASSLGGNDAYEQYF.

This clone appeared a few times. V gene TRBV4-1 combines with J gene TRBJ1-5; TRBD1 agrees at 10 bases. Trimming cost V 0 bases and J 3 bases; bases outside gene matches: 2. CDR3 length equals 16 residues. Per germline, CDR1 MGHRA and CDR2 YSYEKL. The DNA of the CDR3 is TGCGCCAGCAGCCAAGAGACAGGGGGCTCCAATCAGCCCCAGCATTTT. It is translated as CASSQETGGSNQPQHF.

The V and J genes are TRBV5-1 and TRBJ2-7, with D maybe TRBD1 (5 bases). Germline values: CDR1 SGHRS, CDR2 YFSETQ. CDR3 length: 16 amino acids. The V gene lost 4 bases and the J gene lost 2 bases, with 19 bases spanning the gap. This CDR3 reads CASSEAVGHAAYEQYF. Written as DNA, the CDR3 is TGCGCCAGCAGCGAAGCCGTAGGACACGCGGCCTACGAGCAGTACTTC.

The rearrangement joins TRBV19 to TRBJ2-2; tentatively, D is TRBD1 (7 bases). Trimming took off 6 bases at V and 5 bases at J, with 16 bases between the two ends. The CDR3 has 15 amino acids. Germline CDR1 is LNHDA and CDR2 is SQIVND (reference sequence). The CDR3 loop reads CASRRGRGETGELFF. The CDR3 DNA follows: TGTGCCAGTAGGAGGGGCAGGGGGGAAACCGGGGAGCTGTTTTTT.

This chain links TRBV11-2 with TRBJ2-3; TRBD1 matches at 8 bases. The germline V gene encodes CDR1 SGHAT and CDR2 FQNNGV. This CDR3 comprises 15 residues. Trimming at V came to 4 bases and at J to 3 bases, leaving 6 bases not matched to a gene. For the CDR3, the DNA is TGTGCCAGCAGCTATACAGGGGGGTCTACAGATACGCAGTATTTT. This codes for CASSYTGGSTDTQYF.

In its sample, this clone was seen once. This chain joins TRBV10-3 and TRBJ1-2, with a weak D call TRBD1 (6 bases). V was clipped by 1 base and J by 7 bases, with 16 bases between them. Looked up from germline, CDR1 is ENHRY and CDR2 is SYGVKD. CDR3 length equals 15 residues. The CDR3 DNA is TGTGCCATCAGTGAGTTTGGGGGGGGCTCTCGTGGCTACACCTTC. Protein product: CAISEFGGGSRGYTF.

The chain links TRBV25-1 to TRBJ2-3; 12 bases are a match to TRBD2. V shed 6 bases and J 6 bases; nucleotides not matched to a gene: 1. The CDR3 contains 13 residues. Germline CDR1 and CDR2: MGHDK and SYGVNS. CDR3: CASRLAGGDTQYF. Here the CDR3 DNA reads TGTGCCAGCAGACTAGCGGGAGGCGATACGCAGTATTTT.

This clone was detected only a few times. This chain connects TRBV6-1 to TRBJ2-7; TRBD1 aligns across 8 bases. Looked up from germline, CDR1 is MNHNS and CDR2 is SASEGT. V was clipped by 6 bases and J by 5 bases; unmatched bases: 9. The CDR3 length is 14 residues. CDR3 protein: CASRRGPGGHEQYF. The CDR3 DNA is TGTGCCAGCAGAAGAGGACCAGGGGGCCACGAGCAGTACTTC.

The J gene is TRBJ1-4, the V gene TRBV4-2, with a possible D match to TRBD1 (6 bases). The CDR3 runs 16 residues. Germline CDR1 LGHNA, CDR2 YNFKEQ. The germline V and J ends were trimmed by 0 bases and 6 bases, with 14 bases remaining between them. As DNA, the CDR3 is TGTGCCAGCAGCCAAGATCGAGGGACATGGGATGAAAAACTGTTTTTT. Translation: CASSQDRGTWDEKLFF.

The CDR3 loop reads CASSRPPQGATNEKLFF. As DNA, the CDR3 is TGCGCCAGCAGCCGACCCCCACAGGGGGCAACTAATGAAAAACTGTTTTTT. This sequence joins TRBV4-1 and TRBJ1-4; 8 bases fit TRBD1. The V gene's germline CDR1 is MGHRA and CDR2 YSYEKL. The CDR3 covers 17 residues. The trim removed 4 bases at V and 0 bases at J, leaving 7 bases unmatched.

As DNA, the CDR3 is TGTGCCAGCAGCTTAACCGGAGGGGCGGGGCTTAATGAGCAGTTCTTC. It specifies CASSLTGGAGLNEQFF. This chain links TRBV7-8 with TRBJ2-1; tentative D call: TRBD2 (6 bases). CDR3 size: 16 residues. Trimming took 2 bases from V and 7 from J, leaving 18 bases between them. CDR1 is SGHVS, CDR2 FQNEAQ, per germline.

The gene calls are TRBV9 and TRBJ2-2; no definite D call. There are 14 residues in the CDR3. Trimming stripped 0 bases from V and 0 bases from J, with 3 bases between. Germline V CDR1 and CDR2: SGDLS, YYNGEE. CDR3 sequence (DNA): TGTGCCAGCAGCGTAGACACGAACACCGGGGAGCTGTTTTTT. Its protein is CASSVDTNTGELFF. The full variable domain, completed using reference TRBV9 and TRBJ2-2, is DSGVTQTPKHLITATGQRVTLRCSPRSGDLSVYWYQQSLDQGLQFLIQYYNGEERAKGNILERFSAQQFPDLHSELNLSSLELGDSALYFCASSVDTNTGELFFGEGSRLTVL.

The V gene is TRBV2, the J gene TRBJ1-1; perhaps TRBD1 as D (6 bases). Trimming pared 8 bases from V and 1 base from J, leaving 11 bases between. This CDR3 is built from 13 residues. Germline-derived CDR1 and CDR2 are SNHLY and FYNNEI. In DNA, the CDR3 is TGTGCCAGCGGCGAACAGGGGAACACTGAAGCTTTCTTT. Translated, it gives CASGEQGNTEAFF.

This CDR3 is CASSIAGTTEQFF. For the CDR3, the DNA is TGTGCCAGTAGTATAGCCGGGACTACTGAGCAGTTCTTC. The chain links TRBV19 to TRBJ2-1; TRBD2 agrees at 7 bases. This CDR3 spans 13 amino acids. V lost 1 base, J lost 9 bases, and 3 bases stayed unmatched. Germline V CDR1 and CDR2: LNHDA, SQIVND (reference sequence).

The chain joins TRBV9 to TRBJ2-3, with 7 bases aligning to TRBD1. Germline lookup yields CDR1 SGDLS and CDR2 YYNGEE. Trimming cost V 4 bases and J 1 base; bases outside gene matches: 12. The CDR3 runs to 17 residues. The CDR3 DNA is TGTGCCAGCAGCCCCCATGGGCGGCAGGGGGGCACAGATACGCAGTATTTT. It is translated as CASSPHGRQGGTDTQYF.

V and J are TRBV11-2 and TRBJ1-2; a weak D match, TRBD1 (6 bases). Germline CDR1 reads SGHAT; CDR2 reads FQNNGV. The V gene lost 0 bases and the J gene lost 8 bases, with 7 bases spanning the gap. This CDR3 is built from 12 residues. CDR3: CASSLDQGGYTF. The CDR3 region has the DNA TGTGCCAGCAGCTTAGATCAGGGGGGCTACACCTTC.

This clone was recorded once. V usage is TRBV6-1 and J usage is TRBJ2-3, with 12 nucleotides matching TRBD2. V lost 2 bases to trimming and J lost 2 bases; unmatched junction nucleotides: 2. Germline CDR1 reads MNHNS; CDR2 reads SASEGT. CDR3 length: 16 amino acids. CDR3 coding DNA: TGTGCCAGCAGTGAATGGACTAGCGGGACCACAGATACGCAGTATTTT. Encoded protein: CASSEWTSGTTDTQYF.

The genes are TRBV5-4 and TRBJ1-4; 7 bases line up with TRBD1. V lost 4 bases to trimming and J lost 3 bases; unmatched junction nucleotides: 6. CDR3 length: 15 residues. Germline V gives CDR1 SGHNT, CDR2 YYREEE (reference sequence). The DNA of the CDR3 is TGTGCCAGCAGCAACCGACAGGGTGCTAATGAAAAACTGTTTTTT. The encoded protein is CASSNRQGANEKLFF.

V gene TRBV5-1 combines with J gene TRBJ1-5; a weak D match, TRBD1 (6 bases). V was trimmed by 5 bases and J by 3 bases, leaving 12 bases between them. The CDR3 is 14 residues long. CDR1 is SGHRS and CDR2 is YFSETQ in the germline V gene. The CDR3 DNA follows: TGCGCCAGCAGTCCCGGGGACAACAATCAGCCCCAGCATTTT. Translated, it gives CASSPGDNNQPQHF.

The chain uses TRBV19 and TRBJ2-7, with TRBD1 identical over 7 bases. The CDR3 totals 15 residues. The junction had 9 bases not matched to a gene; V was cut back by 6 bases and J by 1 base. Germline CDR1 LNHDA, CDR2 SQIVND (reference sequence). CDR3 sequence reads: CASSPRDRSSYEQYF. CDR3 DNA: TGTGCCAGTAGCCCCCGGGACAGATCATCCTACGAGCAGTACTTC.

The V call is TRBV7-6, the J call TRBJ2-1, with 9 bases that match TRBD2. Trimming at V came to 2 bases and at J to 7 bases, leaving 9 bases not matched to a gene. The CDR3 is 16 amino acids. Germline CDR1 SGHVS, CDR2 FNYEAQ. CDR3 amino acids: CASSLLAGGRVNEQFF. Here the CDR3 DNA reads TGTGCCAGCAGCTTACTGGCTGGCGGGAGGGTGAATGAGCAGTTCTTC.

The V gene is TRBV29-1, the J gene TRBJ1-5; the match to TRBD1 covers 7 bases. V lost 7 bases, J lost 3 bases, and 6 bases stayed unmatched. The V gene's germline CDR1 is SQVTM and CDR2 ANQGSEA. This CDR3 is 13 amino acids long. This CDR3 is CSEDRMANQPQHF. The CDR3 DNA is TGCAGCGAGGACAGGATGGCCAATCAGCCCCAGCATTTT.

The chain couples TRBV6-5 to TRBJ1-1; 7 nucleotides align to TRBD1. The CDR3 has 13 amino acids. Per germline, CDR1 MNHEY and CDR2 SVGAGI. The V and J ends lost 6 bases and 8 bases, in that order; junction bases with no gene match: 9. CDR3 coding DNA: TGTGCCAGCAGCGGACAGGACTTAATCGAAGCTTTCTTT. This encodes CASSGQDLIEAFF.

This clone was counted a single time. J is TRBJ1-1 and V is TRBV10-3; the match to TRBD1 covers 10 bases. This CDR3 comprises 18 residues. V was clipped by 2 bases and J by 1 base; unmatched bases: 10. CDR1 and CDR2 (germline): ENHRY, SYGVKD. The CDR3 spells CAISEGWDRGVGNTEAFF. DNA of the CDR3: TGTGCCATCAGTGAGGGGTGGGACAGGGGAGTGGGGAACACTGAAGCTTTCTTT.

The CDR3 sequence: CASGGTGGPIGTGELFF. The CDR3 DNA is TGTGCCAGCGGGGGAACGGGAGGGCCGATTGGGACCGGGGAGCTGTTTTTT. V gene TRBV7-9 combines with J gene TRBJ2-2, with 8 bases matching TRBD2. Germline CDR1 and CDR2: SEHNR and FQNEAQ (reference sequence). V gave up 8 bases and J gave up 5 bases; unmatched junction bases: 16. The CDR3 is 17 residues long.

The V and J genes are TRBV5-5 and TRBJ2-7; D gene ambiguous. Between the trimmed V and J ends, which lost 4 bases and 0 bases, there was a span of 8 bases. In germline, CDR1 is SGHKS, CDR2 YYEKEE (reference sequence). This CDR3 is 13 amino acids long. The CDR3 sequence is CASSGRYSYEQYF. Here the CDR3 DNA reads TGTGCCAGCAGCGGGCGTTACTCCTACGAGCAGTACTTC.

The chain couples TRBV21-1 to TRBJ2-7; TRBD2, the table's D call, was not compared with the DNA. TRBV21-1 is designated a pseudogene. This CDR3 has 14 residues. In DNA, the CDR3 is TGTGCCAGCCCCGGGAAAAGAGAAACCTACGAGCAGTACTTC. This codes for CASPGKRETYEQYF.

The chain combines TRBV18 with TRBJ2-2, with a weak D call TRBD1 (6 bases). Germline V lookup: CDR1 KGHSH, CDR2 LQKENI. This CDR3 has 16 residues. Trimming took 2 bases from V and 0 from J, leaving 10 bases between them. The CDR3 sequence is CASSPSGAANTGELFF. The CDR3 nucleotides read TGTGCCAGCTCACCATCAGGGGCTGCGAACACCGGGGAGCTGTTTTTT.